Listed here are 5 T cell receptor beta chains from one sample, sequenced in a study of human T cells and chemical hapten exposure. Specified time point: pre-sensitization, week 0. Treatment specified: therapeutic diphenylcyclopropenone sensitization with weekly scalp DPC. TCRdb passed the RACE reads through MiXCR, listing each CDR3 protein once. The sample consists of 350,000 to 400,000 distinct CDR3 sequences, 4.5% to 6% of them appearing once. The sequencing used whole blood, collected in connection with sensitization to the hapten diphenylcyclopropenone (DPC). These receptors were taken from a woman aged 45-65 years with alopecia areata. Some clones in this sample may be carry-over from other donors' samples.

This clonotype appeared many times. This chain connects TRBV10-3 to TRBJ2-7; D unclear. Trimming took off 5 bases at V and 2 bases at J, with 16 bases between the two ends. This CDR3 is built from 15 residues. Looked up from germline, CDR1 is ENHRY and CDR2 is SYGVKD. For the CDR3, the DNA is TGTGCCATCAGTCCCCCACCGACGGGTACCTACGAGCAGTACTTC. It specifies CAISPPPTGTYEQYF.

This clonotype occurred many times. V usage is TRBV29-1 and J usage is TRBJ2-7; 10 bases align to TRBD1. Per the germline V gene, CDR1 is SQVTM and CDR2 is ANQGSEA. The CDR3 runs to 13 residues. With V trimmed by 7 bases and J by 3 bases, 6 bases remained unmatched. The CDR3 DNA follows: TGCAGCGCCGGGGACAGGGGAGACTACGAGCAGTACTTC. Its translation is CSAGDRGDYEQYF.

The chain is built from TRBV6-2 or TRBV6-3 and TRBJ2-7; D uncertain. V was clipped by 5 bases and J by 0 bases, with 5 bases between them. Germline CDR1 and CDR2: MNHEY and SVGEGT. The length of the CDR3 is 12 residues. CDR3 DNA sequence: TGTGCCAGCAGTCCCTACTCCTACGAGCAGTACTTC. It yields the protein CASSPYSYEQYF.

V and J are TRBV29-1 and TRBJ2-1, with 8 bases that match TRBD2. This CDR3 spans 14 amino acids. V dropped 2 bases and J dropped 9; count of bases not matched to a gene: 9. Germline V gene lookup returns CDR1 SQVTM and CDR2 ANQGSEA. The CDR3 is CSVEITGGPAEQFF. CDR3 sequence (DNA): TGCAGCGTTGAAATTACGGGGGGGCCCGCTGAGCAGTTCTTC.

The chain combines TRBV20-1 with TRBJ2-1; TRBD2 is a possible D gene (5 bases). V gave up 0 bases and J gave up 7 bases, with 13 bases separating them. The CDR3 runs to 14 residues. Germline V gene lookup returns CDR1 DFQATT and CDR2 SNEGSKA (reference sequence). The CDR3 reads CSARDLLAWNEQFF. The CDR3 coding sequence is TGCAGTGCTAGAGATCTCCTAGCTTGGAATGAGCAGTTCTTC.